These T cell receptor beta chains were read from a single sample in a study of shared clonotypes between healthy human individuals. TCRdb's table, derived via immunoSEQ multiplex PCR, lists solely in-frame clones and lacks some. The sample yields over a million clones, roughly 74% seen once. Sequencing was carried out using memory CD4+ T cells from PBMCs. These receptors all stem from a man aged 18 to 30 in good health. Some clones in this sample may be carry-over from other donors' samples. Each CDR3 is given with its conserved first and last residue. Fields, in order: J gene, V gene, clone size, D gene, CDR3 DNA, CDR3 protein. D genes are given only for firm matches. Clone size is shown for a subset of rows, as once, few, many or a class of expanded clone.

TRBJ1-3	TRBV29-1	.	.	TGCAGCGTTGAAGGACAGTTCTCTGGAAACACCATATATTTT	CSVEGQFSGNTIYF
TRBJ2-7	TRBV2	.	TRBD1	TGTGCCAGCAGCCGAACAGGGGTAAGCGAGCAGTACTTC	CASSRTGVSEQYF
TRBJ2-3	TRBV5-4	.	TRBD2	TGTGCCAGCAGCTCCCCCTTCCGGGAGGGGTATACGCAGTATTTT	CASSSPFREGYTQYF
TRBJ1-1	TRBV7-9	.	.	TGTGCCAGCAGCCCCGGACACCCAGGGAGTGAAGCTTTCTTT	CASSPGHPGSEAFF
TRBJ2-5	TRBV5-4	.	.	TGTGCCAGCAGCTCCCCAGGGAGACGGGGGATGGAGACCCAGTACTTC	CASSSPGRRGMETQYF
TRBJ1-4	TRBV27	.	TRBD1	TGTGCCAGCAGAAGCCCGGGACAGGGACGCGAAAAACTGTTTTTT	CASRSPGQGREKLFF
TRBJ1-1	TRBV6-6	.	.	TGTGCCAGCAGTTACGGCGGGGATGGGACTGAAGCTTTCTTT	CASSYGGDGTEAFF
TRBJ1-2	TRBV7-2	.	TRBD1	TGTGCCAGCAGCGGTGGACAGGCCCTGGGCTACACCTTC	CASSGGQALGYTF
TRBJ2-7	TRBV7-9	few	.	TGTGCCAGCAGCTTCGGTTTGGGCTACGAGCAGTACTTC	CASSFGLGYEQYF
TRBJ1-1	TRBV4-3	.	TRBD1	TGCGCCAGCAGCCCGGGACAGGGGGACACTGAAGCTTTCTTT	CASSPGQGDTEAFF
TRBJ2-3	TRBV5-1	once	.	TGCGCCAGCAGCTTGGGGGACTTAGCGGATACGCAGTATTTT	CASSLGDLADTQYF
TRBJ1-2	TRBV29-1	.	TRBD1	TGCAGCGTCTCCGGGACAGGGGGCTGGGACCATGGCTACACCTTC	CSVSGTGGWDHGYTF
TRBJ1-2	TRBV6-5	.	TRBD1	TGTGCCAGCAGTTTTACAGGGGGCAATGGCTACACCTTC	CASSFTGGNGYTF
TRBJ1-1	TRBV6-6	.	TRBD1	TGTGCCAGCAGTACCCCGATAGGGGGCGCGTCCGCTTTCTTT	CASSTPIGGASAFF
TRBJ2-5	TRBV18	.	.	TGTGCCAGCTCACCAGTAGTCGACAGACCAGAGACCCAGTACTTC	CASSPVVDRPETQYF
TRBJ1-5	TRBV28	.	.	TGTGCCAGCAGTTTCAGGGCTTTTTCGCAGCCCCAGCATTTT	CASSFRAFSQPQHF
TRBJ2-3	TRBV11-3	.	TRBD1	TGTGCCAGCAGCTTGTCGGGACAGGGGTGGAATACGCAGTATTTT	CASSLSGQGWNTQYF
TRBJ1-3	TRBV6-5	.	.	TGTGCCAGCAGTTCCGATCCTGGAAACACCATATATTTT	CASSSDPGNTIYF
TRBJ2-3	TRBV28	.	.	TGTGCCAGCAGTCCTCTCACTAGCACAGATACGCAGTATTTT	CASSPLTSTDTQYF
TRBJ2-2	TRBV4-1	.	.	TGCGCCAGCAGCCGAGCCAGGGAGCCCCGCATTCCCGGGGAGCTGTTTTTT	CASSRAREPRIPGELFF
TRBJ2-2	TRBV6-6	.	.	TGTGCCAGCAGTCCGACTAGTCTTCTGGGCACCGGGGAGCTGTTTTTT	CASSPTSLLGTGELFF
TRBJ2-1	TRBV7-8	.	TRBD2	TGTGCCAGCAGCTCGGGACTAGCGGTTGAGCAGTTCTTC	CASSSGLAVEQFF
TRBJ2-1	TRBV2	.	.	TGTGCCAGCAGTGAAATAGCAGGGGTCAATGAGCAGTTCTTC	CASSEIAGVNEQFF
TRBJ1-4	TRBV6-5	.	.	TGTGCCAGCAGTTACGTTGGCGGGTCTAATGAAAAACTGTTTTTT	CASSYVGGSNEKLFF
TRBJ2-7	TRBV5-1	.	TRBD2	TGCGCCAGCAGTCGGACTAGCCTGAGCTCCTACGAGCAGTACTTC	CASSRTSLSSYEQYF
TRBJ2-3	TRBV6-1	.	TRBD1	TGTGCCAGCGGGGAACAGGGGGGAAGCACAGATACGCAGTATTTT	CASGEQGGSTDTQYF
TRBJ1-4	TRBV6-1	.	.	TGTGCCAGCAGGAGGGGGGATGAAAAACTGTTTTTT	CASRRGDEKLFF
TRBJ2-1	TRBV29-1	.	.	TGCAGCGTGCAGGGCTATAATGAGCAGTTCTTC	CSVQGYNEQFF
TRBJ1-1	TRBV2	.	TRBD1	TGTGCCAGCAGATCCAACAGGGGGTCTGAAGCTTTCTTT	CASRSNRGSEAFF
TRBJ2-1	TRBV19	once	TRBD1	TGTGCCAGTAGTGTTCCGGGACAGGGATTAGGGGAGCAGTTCTTC	CASSVPGQGLGEQFF
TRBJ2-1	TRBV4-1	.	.	TGCGCCAGCCACCCAGGTGAGGATCGCTCCTACAATGAGCAGTTCTTC	CASHPGEDRSYNEQFF
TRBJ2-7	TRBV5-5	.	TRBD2	TGTGCCAGCAGCTTGGCCATCGGACTAGCGGGAGGCGAGCAGTACTTC	CASSLAIGLAGGEQYF
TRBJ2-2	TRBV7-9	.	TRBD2	TGTGCCAGCAACGGACTAGCGGGAGTGGCCGGGGAGCTGTTTTTT	CASNGLAGVAGELFF
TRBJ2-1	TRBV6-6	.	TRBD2	TGTGCCAGCAGTTACGAGGGCGGGAGGGCCCTTGATGAGCAGTTCTTC	CASSYEGGRALDEQFF
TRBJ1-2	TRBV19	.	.	TGTGCCAGTAGTATGGCCTATAACTATGGCTACACCTTC	CASSMAYNYGYTF
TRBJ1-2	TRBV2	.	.	TGTGCCAGCAGGCCACAGGTCCTGAGGAACTATGGCTACACCTTC	CASRPQVLRNYGYTF
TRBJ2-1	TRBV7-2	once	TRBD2	TGTGCCAGCAGCTCACTAGCGGCGGTAAACAATGAGCAGTTCTTC	CASSSLAAVNNEQFF
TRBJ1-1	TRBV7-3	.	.	TGTGCCAGCAGCTTAGGGGTGGAGACTGAAGCTTTCTTT	CASSLGVETEAFF
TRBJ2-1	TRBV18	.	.	TGTGCCAGCTCACCAGAGACTTGGAGGGGGCAGTTCTTC	CASSPETWRGQFF
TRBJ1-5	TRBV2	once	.	TGTGCCAGCAGCGGTCAGGTGGCCAATCAGCCCCAGCATTTT	CASSGQVANQPQHF
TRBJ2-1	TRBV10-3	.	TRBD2	TGTGCCATCAGAGACCTGATCCTGGGGGGGAATGAGCAGTTCTTC	CAIRDLILGGNEQFF
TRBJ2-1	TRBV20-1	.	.	TGCAGTGCTATTCCTAGCGATGAGCAGTTCTTC	CSAIPSDEQFF
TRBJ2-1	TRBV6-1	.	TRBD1	TGTGCCAGCAGTGAAGGGACAGACAGGGCTGAGCAGTTCTTC	CASSEGTDRAEQFF
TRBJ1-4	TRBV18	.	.	TGTGCCAGCTCACCTTTCAGGGAAGAGTCTAATGAAAAACTGTTTTTT	CASSPFREESNEKLFF
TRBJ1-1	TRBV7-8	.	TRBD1	TGTGCCAGCAGCGTGGGACAGGGGGGCACCACTGAAGCTTTCTTT	CASSVGQGGTTEAFF
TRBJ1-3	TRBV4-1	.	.	TGCGCCAGCAGCCAAGCCAACGGAAACACCATATATTTT	CASSQANGNTIYF
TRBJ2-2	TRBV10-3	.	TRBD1	TGTGCCATCAGTGTGACAGGGGGGAGTATCGTGAACACCGGGGAGCTGTTTTTT	CAISVTGGSIVNTGELFF
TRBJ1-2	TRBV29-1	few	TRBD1	TGCAGCGCTGTAACCGGGACAGGGGGCACAGGCTACACCTTC	CSAVTGTGGTGYTF
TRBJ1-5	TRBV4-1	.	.	TGCGCCAGCAGCCCCCCGGCGGGGGTGAATGGGAGGGACAATCAGCCCCAGCATTTT	CASSPPAGVNGRDNQPQHF
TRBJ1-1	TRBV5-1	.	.	TGCGCCAGCAAGCCAGGGGCGAACACTGAAGCTTTCTTT	CASKPGANTEAFF
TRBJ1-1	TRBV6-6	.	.	TGTGCCAGCAGTCCTCAGATGATGAACACTGAAGCTTTCTTT	CASSPQMMNTEAFF
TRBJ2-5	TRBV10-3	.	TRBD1	TGTGCCATCAGCCTAGACAGGGCCCAAGAGACCCAGTACTTC	CAISLDRAQETQYF